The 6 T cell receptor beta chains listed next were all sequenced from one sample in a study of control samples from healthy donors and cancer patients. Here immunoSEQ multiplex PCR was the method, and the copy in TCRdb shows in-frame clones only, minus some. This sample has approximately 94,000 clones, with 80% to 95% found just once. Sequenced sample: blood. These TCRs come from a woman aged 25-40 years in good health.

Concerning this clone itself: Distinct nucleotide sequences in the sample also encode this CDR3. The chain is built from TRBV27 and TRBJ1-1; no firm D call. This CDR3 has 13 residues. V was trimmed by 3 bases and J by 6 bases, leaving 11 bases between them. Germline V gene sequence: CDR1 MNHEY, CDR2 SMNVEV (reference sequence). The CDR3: CASSFSLIAEAFF. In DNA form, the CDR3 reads TGTGCCAGCAGTTTTTCCCTGATCGCTGAAGCTTTCTTT.

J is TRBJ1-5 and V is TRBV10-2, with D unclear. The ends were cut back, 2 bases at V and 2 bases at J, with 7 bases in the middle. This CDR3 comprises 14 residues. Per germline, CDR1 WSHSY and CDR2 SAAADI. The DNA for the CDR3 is TGCGCCAGCAGTGAGATGGCAGGCAATCAGCCCCAGCATTTT. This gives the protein CASSEMAGNQPQHF.

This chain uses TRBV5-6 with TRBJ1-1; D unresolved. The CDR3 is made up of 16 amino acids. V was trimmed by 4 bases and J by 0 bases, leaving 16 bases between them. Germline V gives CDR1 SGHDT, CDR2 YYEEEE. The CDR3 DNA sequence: TGTGCCAGCAGCCCGGGGAGGATGTCACTGAACACTGAAGCTTTCTTT. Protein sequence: CASSPGRMSLNTEAFF.

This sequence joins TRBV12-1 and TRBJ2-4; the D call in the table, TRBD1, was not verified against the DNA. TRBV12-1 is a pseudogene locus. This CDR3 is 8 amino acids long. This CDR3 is CASSFYRF. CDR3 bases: TGTGCCAGCAGCTTTTACAGGTTC.

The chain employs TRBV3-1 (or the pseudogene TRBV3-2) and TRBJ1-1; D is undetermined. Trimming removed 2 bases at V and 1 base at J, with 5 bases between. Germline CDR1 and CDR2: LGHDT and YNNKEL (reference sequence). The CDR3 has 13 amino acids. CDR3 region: CASSQTGNTEAFF. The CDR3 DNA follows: TGTGCCAGCAGCCAAACGGGGAACACTGAAGCTTTCTTT.

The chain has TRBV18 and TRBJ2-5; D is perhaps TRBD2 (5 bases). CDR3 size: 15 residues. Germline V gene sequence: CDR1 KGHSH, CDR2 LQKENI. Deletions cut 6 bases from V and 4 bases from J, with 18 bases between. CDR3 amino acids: CASSQNPSRGETQYF. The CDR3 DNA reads TGTGCCAGCTCTCAAAACCCTAGCCGCGGAGAGACCCAGTACTTC.